A selection of T cell receptor beta chains follows, all from one sample in a study of circulating tumor DNA in untreated peripheral T-cell lymphoma. Profiled with immunoSEQ multiplex PCR; TCRdb holds only in-frame clones, not every one. The data show a few thousand clones, about two thirds seen once. Source material: tumor tissue. These receptor sequences come from a human donor with peripheral T-cell lymphoma. Each CDR3 is given with its conserved first and last residue. Fields, in order: J gene, clone size, D gene, V gene, CDR3 DNA, CDR3 protein. D genes are given only for firm matches. The listing skips clone size in some rows; elsewhere it reads once, few, many or a size class.

TRBJ2-3 | few | TRBD2 | TRBV19 | TGTGCCAGTAGTACCGTCGCTAGCGGGGGCACAGATACGCAGTATTTT | CASSTVASGGTDTQYF
TRBJ1-2 | few | TRBD1 | TRBV19 | TGTGCCAGTAGTATAGATCCCAGGGGGTTCTATGGCTACACCTTC | CASSIDPRGFYGYTF
TRBJ1-2 | . | . | TRBV18 | TGTGCCAGCTCACCAATAGGAGAGGGACCTATGGCTGGCTACACCTTC | CASSPIGEGPMAGYTF
TRBJ1-4 | . | . | TRBV28 | TGTGCCAGCAGTTCGGGTAGGGCTAATGAAAAACTGTTTTTT | CASSSGRANEKLFF
TRBJ2-7 | . | TRBD1 | TRBV28 | TGTGCCGGACGAGACAGGGGGACCTACGAGCAGTACTTC | CAGRDRGTYEQYF
TRBJ2-1 | . | . | TRBV12-5 | TGTGCCAGCACCCTAGTTGATGAGCAGTTCTTC | CASTLVDEQFF
TRBJ1-5 | . | . | TRBV19 | TGTGCTAGTAGTATAGGCAATCAGCCCCAGCATTTT | CASSIGNQPQHF
TRBJ2-1 | . | TRBD2 | TRBV30 | TGTGCCTGGAGTGTCACTAGCGGGATTTCAAATGAGCAGTTCTTC | CAWSVTSGISNEQFF
TRBJ2-7 | . | . | TRBV9 | TGTGCCAGCAGCGTACATGGACAGTCAACCTACGAGCAGTACTTC | CASSVHGQSTYEQYF
TRBJ2-3 | . | . | TRBV30 | TGTGCCTGGACCCCCTTCCTCACAGATACGCAGTATTTT | CAWTPFLTDTQYF
TRBJ1-2 | . | . | TRBV12-2 | TGTGCCAGTTCCTCAGGGGGCCGGTTTGGCTATGGCTACACCTTC | CASSSGGRFGYGYTF
TRBJ1-2 | . | TRBD1 | TRBV25-1 | TGTGCCAGCAGTGGGGACAGGTACTATGGCTACACCTTC | CASSGDRYYGYTF
TRBJ2-1 | . | TRBD2 | TRBV14 | TGTGCCAGCAGCCAAGAAAGGCTTACTAGCGGGGGGTACAATGAGCAGTTCTTC | CASSQERLTSGGYNEQFF
TRBJ1-3 | . | . | TRBV1 | TGCGCCAGCAGCCAACAGAGCTCTGGAAACACCATATATTTT | CASSQQSSGNTIYF
TRBJ2-3 | . | . | TRBV12-5 | TGTGCTAGTGGTTTGGGGCAGGTCACAGATACGCAGTATTTT | CASGLGQVTDTQYF
TRBJ2-1 | . | . | TRBV10-3 | TGTGCCATCAGTGAGGGGGGAGAAAGGAATGAGCAGTTCTTC | CAISEGGERNEQFF
TRBJ1-3 | . | . | TRBV6-4 | TGTGCCAGCAGTCCCTCTGGAAACACCATATATTTT | CASSPSGNTIYF
TRBJ2-2 | . | TRBD2 | TRBV7-6 | TGTGCCAGCAACTTTGTAGCGGGTAACACCGGGGAGCTGTTTTTT | CASNFVAGNTGELFF
TRBJ1-1 | . | TRBD1 | TRBV19 | TGTGCCAGTAGTTCATACAGGGGAGGGAAGAACACTGAAGCTTTCTTT | CASSSYRGGKNTEAFF
TRBJ1-1 | . | . | TRBV18 | TGTGCCAGCTCAACTAGGAACACTGAAGCTTTCTTT | CASSTRNTEAFF
TRBJ2-1 | . | . | TRBV7-5 | TGTGCCAGCAGCATGACCGGGACAGGGGGCGATGAGCAGTTCTTC | CASSMTGTGGDEQFF
TRBJ2-7 | . | . | TRBV14 | TGTGCCAGCAGCCAAGGGCCGGGAATCTCCTACGAGCAGTACTTC | CASSQGPGISYEQYF
TRBJ2-1 | . | . | TRBV1 | TGCGCCAGCAGCCAAGGCCCACTAGCGGGGGAGTATGATGAGCAATTCTTC | CASSQGPLAGEYDEQFF
TRBJ2-5 | . | . | TRBV7-6 | TGTGCTAGCAGCGCTGGGGACGGAATGTTGGAGACCCAGTACTTC | CASSAGDGMLETQYF
TRBJ2-2 | . | . | TRBV18 | TGTGCCAGCTCACCATCTAGCCGGGAGCTGTTTTTT | CASSPSSRELFF
TRBJ2-4 | . | TRBD1 | TRBV28 | TGTGCCAGCAGAGACAGGGGTAATAACATTCAGTACTTC | CASRDRGNNIQYF
TRBJ2-7 | . | . | TRBV7-8 | TGTGCCAGCAGCGAGGGGACTTCCTACGAGCAGTACTTC | CASSEGTSYEQYF
TRBJ2-1 | . | . | TRBV28 | TGTGCCAGCAGTTTATGGGACGAAGCGGTGGTGGGTGAGCAGTTCTTC | CASSLWDEAVVGEQFF
TRBJ2-1 | . | TRBD2 | TRBV30 | TGTGCCTGGAGTGTAGGTGCGGGAGCTCTGAATGAGCAGTTCTTC | CAWSVGAGALNEQFF
TRBJ1-5 | . | . | TRBV19 | TGTGCCAGTAGGAGGACAGCTACCAATCAGCCCCAGCATTTT | CASRRTATNQPQHF
TRBJ2-7 | . | . | TRBV28 | TGTGCCAGCAGTTGGTTTTCGGAGGACACCTACGAGCAGTACTTC | CASSWFSEDTYEQYF
TRBJ2-7 | . | . | TRBV4-1 | TGCGCCAGCAGCCAGTCGACGGCCTACGAACAGTACTTC | CASSQSTAYEQYF
TRBJ2-1 | few | . | TRBV19 | TGTGCCAGTACCCTAGGGGGGGAGTACTACAATGAGCAGTTCTTC | CASTLGGEYYNEQFF
TRBJ2-3 | . | TRBD1 | TRBV18 | TGTGCCAGCTCACGCAGACAGGGGTTTAGCACAGATACGCAGTATTTT | CASSRRQGFSTDTQYF
TRBJ1-1 | . | . | TRBV19 | TGTGCCACCCGAATAAACACTGAAGCTTTCTTT | CATRINTEAFF
TRBJ2-3 | . | TRBD1 | TRBV6-8 | TGTGCCAGCAGGGGACAGGCTTCGGCAGATACGCAGTATTTT | CASRGQASADTQYF
TRBJ2-7 | . | . | TRBV23-1 | TGCGCCAGCAGCCCATTGGAGGGCTACGAGCAGTACTTC | CASSPLEGYEQYF
TRBJ2-3 | . | . | TRBV19 | TGTGCCAGTAGACCGTGGAGCGGGTTGACCACAGATACGCAGTATTTT | CASRPWSGLTTDTQYF
TRBJ2-7 | once | TRBD1 | TRBV19 | TGTGCCAGTAGTGGAGGGACAGGTTCCTACGAGCAGTACTTC | CASSGGTGSYEQYF
TRBJ1-1 | . | . | TRBV7-5 | TGTGCCAGCCTAGGGGGCCCGAAGGGGAACACTGAAGCTTTCTTT | CASLGGPKGNTEAFF
TRBJ2-5 | . | . | TRBV6-4 | TGTGCCAGCAGTTTATCGGGGGTCTGGTACTTC | CASSLSGVWYF
TRBJ2-1 | few | TRBD1 | TRBV19 | TGTGCCAGTAGTATGGTCCAGGGGGCGTACAATGAGCAGTTCTTC | CASSMVQGAYNEQFF
TRBJ2-7 | . | . | TRBV18 | TGTGCCAGCCACGCCGGGAGTTCCCACGAGCAGTACTTC | CASHAGSSHEQYF